This T cell receptor beta chain was recovered during a study of radiation and T cells in renal cell carcinoma. Findings and limits, study-wide: From baseline, blood top tumor clonotypes peaked at 2 weeks post-radiation. Intratumoral heterogeneity was not captured in these approximately 1 g regions. Irradiated tumors had higher TCR clonality than control tumors.

This sample's treatment: 15 Gy SBRT to primary tumor, nephrectomy 4 weeks later. CDR1 and CDR2 from the germline V gene are SGHRS and YFSETQ. The J segment lost 6 bases and the V segment lost 0 bases, leaving 4 bases of the junction unmatched. This CDR3 has 15 amino acids. Repertoires were generated with immunoSEQ multiplex PCR, while TCRdb's copy carries only in-frame clones and drops some. The sample lists roughly 12,000 clones, around a third occurring once. With respect to this clone: Its antigen is undetermined.

The source is a man between 60 and 75 years old with renal cell carcinoma. The sample here was tumor tissue, taken from a patient whose treatment included radiotherapy and nephrectomy. The rearrangement links TRBV5-1 to TRBJ2-3; TRBD2 matches 10 bases. CDR3: CASSLVAGGEDTQYF. The CDR3 DNA sequence: TGCGCCAGCAGCTTGGTAGCGGGAGGCGAGGATACGCAGTATTTT.